This T cell receptor beta chain was recorded in a study of beta chain features in type 1 diabetes. Overall study context: Comparable age, gender and cell yields were observed in patients relative to healthy donors.

As every portion of the isolated RNA was reverse transcribed, the sequencing read expressed TCRB transcripts. Method: immunoSEQ multiplex PCR; TCRdb's copy keeps in-frame clones and lacks some. Altogether 95,000 to 150,000 clones are present, about a sixth being singletons, with the ten largest covering 2.3%. This clone was seen only a few times. The antigen remains unidentified. CDR3 length: 17 amino acids. V gave up 5 bases and J gave up 0 bases, with 18 bases separating them. Germline V gene data show CDR1 as SGHTA and CDR2 as FQGNSA. Study-level results: Moderately but significantly shorter TCRB CDR3s were found in Type 1 diabetes patients in all four CD4+ subsets. The naive, central memory and Treg TCRB repertoires showed an apparent similarity that was greater among patients than among healthy donors.

Sample: central memory CD4+ T cells from blood. The chain combines TRBV7-2 with TRBJ2-3; D assignment may be TRBD1 or TRBD2 (5 bases each). This clonotype was sampled from a man under 40 with type 1 diabetes. CDR3 in amino acids: CASSPPFGGPSTDTQYF. DNA for the CDR3: TGTGCCAGCAGCCCTCCATTTGGGGGTCCTAGCACAGATACGCAGTATTTT. Full variable domain (missing parts from reference TRBV7-2 and TRBJ2-3): GAGVSQSPSNKVTEKGKDVELRCDPISGHTALYWYRQSLGQGLEFLIYFQGNSAPDKSGLPSDRFSAERTGGSVSTLTIQRTQQEDSAVYLCASSPPFGGPSTDTQYFGPGTRLTVL.